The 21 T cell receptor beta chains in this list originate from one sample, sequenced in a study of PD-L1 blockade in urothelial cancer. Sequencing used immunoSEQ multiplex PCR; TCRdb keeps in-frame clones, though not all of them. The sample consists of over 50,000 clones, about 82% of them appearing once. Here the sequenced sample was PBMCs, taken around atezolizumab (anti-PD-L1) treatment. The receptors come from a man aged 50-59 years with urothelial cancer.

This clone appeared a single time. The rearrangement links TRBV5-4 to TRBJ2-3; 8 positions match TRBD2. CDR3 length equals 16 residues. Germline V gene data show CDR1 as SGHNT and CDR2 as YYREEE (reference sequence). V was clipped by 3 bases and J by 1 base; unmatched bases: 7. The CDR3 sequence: CASSSRAGVGTDTQYF. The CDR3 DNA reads TGTGCCAGCAGCTCGAGAGCGGGAGTTGGCACAGATACGCAGTATTTT.

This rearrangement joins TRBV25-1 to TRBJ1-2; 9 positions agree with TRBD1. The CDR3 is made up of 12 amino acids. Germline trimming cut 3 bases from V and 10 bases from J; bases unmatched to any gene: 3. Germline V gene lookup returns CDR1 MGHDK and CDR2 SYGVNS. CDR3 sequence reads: CASSDGTGHYTF. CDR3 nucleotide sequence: TGTGCCAGCAGTGACGGGACAGGGCACTACACCTTC.

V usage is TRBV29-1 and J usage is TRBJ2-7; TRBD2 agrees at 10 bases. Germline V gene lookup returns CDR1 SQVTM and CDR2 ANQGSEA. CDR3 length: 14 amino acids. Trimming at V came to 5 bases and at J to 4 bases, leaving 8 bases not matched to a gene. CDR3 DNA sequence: TGCAGCGTTACAGGGGCTAGCGGGAGATACGAGCAGTACTTC. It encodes CSVTGASGRYEQYF.

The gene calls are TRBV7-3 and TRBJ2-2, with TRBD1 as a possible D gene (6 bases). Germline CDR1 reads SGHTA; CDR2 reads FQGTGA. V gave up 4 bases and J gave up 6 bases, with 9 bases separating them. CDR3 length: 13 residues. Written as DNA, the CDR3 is TGTGCCAGCAGCTACAGGGATTCCGGGGAGCTGTTTTTT. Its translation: CASSYRDSGELFF.

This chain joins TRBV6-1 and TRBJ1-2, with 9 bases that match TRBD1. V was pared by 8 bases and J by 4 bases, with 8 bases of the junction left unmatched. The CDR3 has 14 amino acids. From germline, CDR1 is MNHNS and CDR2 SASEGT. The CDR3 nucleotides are TGTGCCAGCTCTGAGACAGGGGGGATCTATGGCTACACCTTC. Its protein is CASSETGGIYGYTF.

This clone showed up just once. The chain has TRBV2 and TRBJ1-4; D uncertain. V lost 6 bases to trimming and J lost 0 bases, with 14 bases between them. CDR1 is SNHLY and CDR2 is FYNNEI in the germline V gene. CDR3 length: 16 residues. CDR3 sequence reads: CASSLALSSTNEKLFF. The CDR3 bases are TGTGCCAGCAGCCTAGCACTGAGCTCAACTAATGAAAAACTGTTTTTT.

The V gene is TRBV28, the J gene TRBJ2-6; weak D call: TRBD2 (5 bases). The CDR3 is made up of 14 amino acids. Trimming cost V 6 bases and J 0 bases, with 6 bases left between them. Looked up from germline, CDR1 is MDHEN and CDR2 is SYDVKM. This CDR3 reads CASRAVSGANVLTF. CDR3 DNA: TGTGCCAGCAGAGCGGTCTCTGGGGCCAACGTCCTGACTTTC.

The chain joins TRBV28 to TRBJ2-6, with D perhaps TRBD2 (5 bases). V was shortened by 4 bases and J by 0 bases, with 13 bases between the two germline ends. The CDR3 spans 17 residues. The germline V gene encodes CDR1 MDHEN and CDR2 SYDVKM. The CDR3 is CASSSLSGISGANVLTF. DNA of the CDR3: TGTGCCAGCAGTTCTCTAAGCGGTATCTCTGGGGCCAACGTCCTGACTTTC.

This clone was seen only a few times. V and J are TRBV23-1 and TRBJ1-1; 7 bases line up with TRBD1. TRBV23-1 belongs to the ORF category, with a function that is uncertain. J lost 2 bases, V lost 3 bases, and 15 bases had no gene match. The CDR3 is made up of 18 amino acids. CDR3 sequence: CASSHSPIEQGQNTEAFF. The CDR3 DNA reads TGCGCCAGCAGTCATTCCCCAATTGAACAGGGGCAAAACACTGAAGCTTTCTTT.

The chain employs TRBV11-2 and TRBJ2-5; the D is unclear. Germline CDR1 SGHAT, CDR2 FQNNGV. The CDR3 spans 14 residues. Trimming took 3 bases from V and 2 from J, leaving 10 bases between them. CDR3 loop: CASSLLVPQETQYF. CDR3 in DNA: TGTGCCAGCAGCTTGCTAGTACCTCAAGAGACCCAGTACTTC.

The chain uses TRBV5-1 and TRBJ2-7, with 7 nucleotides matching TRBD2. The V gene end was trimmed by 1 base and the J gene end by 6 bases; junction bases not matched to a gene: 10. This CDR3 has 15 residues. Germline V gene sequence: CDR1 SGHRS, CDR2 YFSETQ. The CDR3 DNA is TGCGCCAGCAGCTTGTGGACGGGAGGCCTCTCCGAGCAGTACTTC. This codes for CASSLWTGGLSEQYF.

The CDR3 spells CASRNLGTNEKLFF. CDR3 coding DNA: TGTGCCAGCAGAAATCTGGGCACAAATGAAAAACTGTTTTTT. The chain couples TRBV2 to TRBJ1-4; D is unclear. The V end lost 6 bases, the J end lost 5 bases, and 13 bases lay between the germline ends. This CDR3 has 14 amino acids. The germline V gene encodes CDR1 SNHLY and CDR2 FYNNEI.

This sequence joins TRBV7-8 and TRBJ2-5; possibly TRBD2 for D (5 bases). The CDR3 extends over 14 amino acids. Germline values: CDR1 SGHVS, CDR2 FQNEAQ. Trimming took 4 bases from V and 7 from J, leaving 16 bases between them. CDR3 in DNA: TGTGCCAGCAGCTCCCAGCGGACCCCAGGGACCCAGTACTTC. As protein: CASSSQRTPGTQYF.

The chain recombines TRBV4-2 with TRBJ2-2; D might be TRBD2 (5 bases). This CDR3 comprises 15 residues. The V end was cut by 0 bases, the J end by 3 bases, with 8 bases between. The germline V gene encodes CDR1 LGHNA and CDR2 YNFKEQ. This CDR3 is CASSQDERDTGELFF. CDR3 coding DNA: TGTGCCAGCAGCCAAGATGAGAGGGACACCGGGGAGCTGTTTTTT.

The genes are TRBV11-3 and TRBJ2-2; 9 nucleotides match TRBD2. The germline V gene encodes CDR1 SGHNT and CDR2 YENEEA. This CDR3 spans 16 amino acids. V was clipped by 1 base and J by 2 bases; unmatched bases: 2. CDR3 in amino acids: CASSLASGTNTGELFF. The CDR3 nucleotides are TGTGCCAGCAGCTTAGCTAGCGGGACAAACACCGGGGAGCTGTTTTTT.

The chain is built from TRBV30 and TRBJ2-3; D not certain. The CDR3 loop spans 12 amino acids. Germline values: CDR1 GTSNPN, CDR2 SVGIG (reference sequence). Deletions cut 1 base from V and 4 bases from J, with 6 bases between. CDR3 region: CAWSGGADTQYF. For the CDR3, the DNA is TGTGCCTGGAGTGGAGGTGCAGATACGCAGTATTTT.

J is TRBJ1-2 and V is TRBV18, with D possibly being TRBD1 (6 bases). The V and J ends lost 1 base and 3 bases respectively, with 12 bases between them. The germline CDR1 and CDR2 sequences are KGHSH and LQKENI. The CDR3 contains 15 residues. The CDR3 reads CASSPLGAGDYGYTF. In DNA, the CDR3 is TGTGCCAGCTCACCACTAGGGGCAGGGGACTATGGCTACACCTTC. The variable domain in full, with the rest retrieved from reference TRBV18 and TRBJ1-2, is NAGVMQNPRHLVRRRGQEARLRCSPMKGHSHVYWYRQLPEEGLKFMVYLQKENIIDESGMPKERFSAEFPKEGPSILRIQQVVRGDSAAYFCASSPLGAGDYGYTFGSGTRLTVV.

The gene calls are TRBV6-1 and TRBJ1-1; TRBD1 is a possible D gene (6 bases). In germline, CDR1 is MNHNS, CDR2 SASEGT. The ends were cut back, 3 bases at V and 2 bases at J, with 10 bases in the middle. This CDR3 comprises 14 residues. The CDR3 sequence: CASSDRGPNTEAFF. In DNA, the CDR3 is TGTGCCAGCAGTGACAGGGGCCCAAACACTGAAGCTTTCTTT.

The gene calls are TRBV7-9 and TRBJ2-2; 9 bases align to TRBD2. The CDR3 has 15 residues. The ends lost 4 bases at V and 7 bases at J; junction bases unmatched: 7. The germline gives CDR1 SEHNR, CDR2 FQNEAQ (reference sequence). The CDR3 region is CASSYGTSKVGELFF. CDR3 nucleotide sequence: TGTGCCAGCAGCTATGGGACTAGCAAAGTCGGGGAGCTGTTTTTT. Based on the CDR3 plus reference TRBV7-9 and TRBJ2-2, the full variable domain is DTGVSQNPRHKITKRGQNVTFRCDPISEHNRLYWYRQTLGQGPEFLTYFQNEAQLEKSRLLSDRFSAERPKGSFSTLEIQRTEQGDSAMYLCASSYGTSKVGELFFGEGSRLTVL.

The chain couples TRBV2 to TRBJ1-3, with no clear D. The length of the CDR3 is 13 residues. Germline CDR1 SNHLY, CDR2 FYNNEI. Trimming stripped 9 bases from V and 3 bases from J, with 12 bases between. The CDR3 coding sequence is TGTGCCAGTCTCCAGGAAGTTGGAAACACCATATATTTT. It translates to CASLQEVGNTIYF.

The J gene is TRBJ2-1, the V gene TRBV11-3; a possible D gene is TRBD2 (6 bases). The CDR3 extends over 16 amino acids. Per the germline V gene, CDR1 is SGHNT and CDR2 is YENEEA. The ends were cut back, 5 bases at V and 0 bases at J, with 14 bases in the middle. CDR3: CASSPQRASSYNEQFF. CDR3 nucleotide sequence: TGTGCCAGCAGCCCCCAGCGGGCGAGCTCCTACAATGAGCAGTTCTTC. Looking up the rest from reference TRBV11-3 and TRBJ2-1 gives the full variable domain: EAGVVQSPRYKIIEKKQPVAFWCNPISGHNTLYWYLQNLGQGPELLIRYENEEAVDDSQLPKDRFSAERLKGVDSTLKIQPAELGDSAVYLCASSPQRASSYNEQFFGPGTRLTVL.